The 10 T cell receptor beta chains listed next were all sequenced from one sample in a study of T-cell memory formation after mild COVID-19. From the 5' RACE reads, TCRdb called clonotypes with MiXCR, one entry per CDR3 protein. The sample includes 350,000 to 500,000 distinct CDR3 sequences, approximately 20% seen only once; the top ten take roughly 8.4%. The sequenced material came from PBMCs or a T cell subset sorted from them (not recorded which). These receptors were collected from an adult woman who had mild COVID-19 (a few samples of this study predate the infection). Cell type and time point are not known.

This clonotype has a single count. CDR3 nucleotides: TGTGCCAGCAGGGTGAGCGGGAGGATCTCCTACGAGCAGTACTTC. Protein: CASRVSGRISYEQYF. The chain recombines TRBV11-2 with TRBJ2-7, with 9 bases fitting TRBD2. V was pared by 6 bases and J by 0 bases, with 6 bases of the junction left unmatched. The CDR3 has 15 amino acids. The germline V gene encodes CDR1 SGHAT and CDR2 FQNNGV.

The chain has TRBV9 and TRBJ2-3; tentatively, D is TRBD1 (5 bases). The CDR3 spans 12 residues. Trimming took off 4 bases at V and 6 bases at J, with 9 bases between the two ends. Germline values: CDR1 SGDLS, CDR2 YYNGEE. CDR3 amino acids: CASSQQVDTQYF. CDR3 in DNA: TGTGCCAGCAGCCAACAGGTGGATACGCAGTATTTT.

A single count supports this clonotype. The CDR3 nucleotides read TGTGCCACCATATCTCAGGGTATTGGCTACACCTTC. Protein sequence: CATISQGIGYTF. V usage is TRBV19 and J usage is TRBJ1-2, with a tentative D call TRBD1 (5 bases). The germline V gene encodes CDR1 LNHDA and CDR2 SQIVND (reference sequence). The CDR3 is 12 amino acids. V lost 10 bases and J 7 bases, leaving 16 bases between the germline ends.

J is TRBJ2-3 and V is TRBV4-1, with unresolved D. Germline loops: CDR1 MGHRA, CDR2 YSYEKL. CDR3 length: 14 residues. V lost 5 bases and J 4 bases, leaving 13 bases between the germline ends. CDR3 bases: TGCGCCAGCAGCTCCGTTGGTGGCCCAGATACGCAGTATTTT. Translation: CASSSVGGPDTQYF.

This clonotype has only a few counts. This chain connects TRBV6-5 to TRBJ1-1; D is uncertain. Trimming cost V 2 bases and J 3 bases, with 10 bases left between them. Germline V gene data show CDR1 as MNHEY and CDR2 as SVGAGI. The CDR3 spans 14 residues. CDR3 DNA sequence: TGTGCCAGCAGTTACCGGGTCCCGTACACTGAAGCTTTCTTT. Its translation is CASSYRVPYTEAFF.

This clonotype was recorded a few times. This chain connects TRBV7-9 to TRBJ1-1; D is unclear. CDR1 and CDR2 (germline): SEHNR, FQNEAQ (reference sequence). The CDR3 runs to 13 residues. Trimming shortened V by 4 bases and J by 0 bases, and 6 bases separated the two germline ends. The CDR3 sequence is CASSSTMNTEAFF. DNA of the CDR3: TGTGCCAGCAGCTCCACAATGAACACTGAAGCTTTCTTT.

The chain uses TRBV5-6 and TRBJ1-2; 7 nucleotides match TRBD1. Germline V gives CDR1 SGHDT, CDR2 YYEEEE. The length of the CDR3 is 14 residues. V shed 4 bases, J shed 4 bases, and the junction held 7 bases outside the gene matches. The CDR3 protein is CASSHGQVIYGYTF. For the CDR3, the DNA is TGTGCCAGCAGCCACGGACAGGTGATCTATGGCTACACCTTC. The whole variable domain, remainder taken from reference TRBV5-6 and TRBJ1-2, is DAGVTQSPTHLIKTRGQQVTLRCSPKSGHDTVSWYQQALGQGPQFIFQYYEEEERQRGNFPDRFSGHQFPNYSSELNVNALLLGDSALYLCASSHGQVIYGYTFGSGTRLTVV.

V is TRBV12-3 or TRBV12-4 and J is TRBJ2-7; D remains unclear. The V and J ends lost 3 bases and 5 bases respectively, with 14 bases between them. The CDR3 contains 14 residues. CDR3 bases: TGTGCCAGCAGTTTGAACCAGGATCTCGACGAGCAGTACTTC. It translates to CASSLNQDLDEQYF.

The CDR3 protein is CAWSGMATGNYGYTF. CDR3 nucleotide sequence: TGTGCCTGGAGTGGGATGGCGACAGGGAACTATGGCTACACCTTC. The chain employs TRBV30 and TRBJ1-2; 7 bases are shared with TRBD1. Per germline, CDR1 GTSNPN and CDR2 SVGIG (reference sequence). Trimming removed 1 base from V and 2 bases from J; junction bases left unmatched: 7. There are 15 residues in the CDR3.

The chain couples TRBV24-1 to TRBJ2-5; tentative D call: TRBD1 (6 bases). The CDR3 is 17 amino acids. V gave up 4 bases and J gave up 1 base, with 18 bases separating them. Germline V CDR1 and CDR2: KGHDR, SFDVKD. CDR3 loop: CATSDYLTGPGQETQYF. Written as DNA, the CDR3 is TGTGCCACCAGTGACTACTTGACAGGCCCCGGCCAAGAGACCCAGTACTTC.